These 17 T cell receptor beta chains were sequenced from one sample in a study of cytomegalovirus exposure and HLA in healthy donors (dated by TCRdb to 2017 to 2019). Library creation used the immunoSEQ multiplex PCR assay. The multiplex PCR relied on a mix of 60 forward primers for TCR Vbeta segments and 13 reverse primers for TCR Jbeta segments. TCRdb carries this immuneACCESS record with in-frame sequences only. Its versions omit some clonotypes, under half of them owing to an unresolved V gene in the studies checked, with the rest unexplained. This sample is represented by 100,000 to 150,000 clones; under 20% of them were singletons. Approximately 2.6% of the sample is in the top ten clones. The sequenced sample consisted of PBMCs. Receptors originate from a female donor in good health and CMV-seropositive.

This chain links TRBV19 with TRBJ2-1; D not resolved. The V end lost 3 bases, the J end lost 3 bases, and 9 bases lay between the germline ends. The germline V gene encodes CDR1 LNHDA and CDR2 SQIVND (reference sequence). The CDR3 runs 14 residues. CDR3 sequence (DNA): TGTGCCAGTAGTATCTTCGGAGACTACAATGAGCAGTTCTTC. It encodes CASSIFGDYNEQFF. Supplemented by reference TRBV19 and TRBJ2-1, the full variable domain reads DGGITQSPKYLFRKEGQNVTLSCEQNLNHDAMYWYRQDPGQGLRLIYYSQIVNDFQKGDIAEGYSVSREKKESFPLTVTSAQKNPTAFYLCASSIFGDYNEQFFGPGTRLTVL.

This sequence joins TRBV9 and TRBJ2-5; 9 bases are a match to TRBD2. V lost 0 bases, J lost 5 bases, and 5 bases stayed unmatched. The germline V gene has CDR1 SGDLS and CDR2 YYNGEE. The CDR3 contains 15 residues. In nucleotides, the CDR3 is TGTGCCAGCAGCGTAGAGGGACTAGCCTGGGAGACCCAGTACTTC. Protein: CASSVEGLAWETQYF.

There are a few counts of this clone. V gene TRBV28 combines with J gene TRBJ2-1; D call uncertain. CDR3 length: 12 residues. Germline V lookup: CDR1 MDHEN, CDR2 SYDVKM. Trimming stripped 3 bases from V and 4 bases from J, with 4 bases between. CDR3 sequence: CASSFQYNEQFF. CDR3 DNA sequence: TGTGCCAGCAGTTTTCAGTACAATGAGCAGTTCTTC.

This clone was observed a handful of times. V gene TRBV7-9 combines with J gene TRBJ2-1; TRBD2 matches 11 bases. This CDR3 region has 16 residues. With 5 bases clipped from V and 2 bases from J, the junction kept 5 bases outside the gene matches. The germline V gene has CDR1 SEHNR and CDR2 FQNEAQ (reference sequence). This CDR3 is CASSLTSGEPYNEQFF. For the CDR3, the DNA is TGTGCCAGCAGCCTGACTAGCGGGGAGCCCTACAATGAGCAGTTCTTC.

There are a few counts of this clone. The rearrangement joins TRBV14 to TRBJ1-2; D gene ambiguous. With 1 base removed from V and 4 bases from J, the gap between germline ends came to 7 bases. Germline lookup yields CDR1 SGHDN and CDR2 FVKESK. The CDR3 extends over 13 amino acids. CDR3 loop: CASSQVSGYGYTF. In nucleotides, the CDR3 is TGTGCCAGCAGCCAAGTGTCGGGCTATGGCTACACCTTC.

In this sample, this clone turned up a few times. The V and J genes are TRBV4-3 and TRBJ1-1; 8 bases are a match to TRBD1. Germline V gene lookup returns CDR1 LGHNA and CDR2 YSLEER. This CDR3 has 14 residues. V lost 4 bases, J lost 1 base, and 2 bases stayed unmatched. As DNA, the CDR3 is TGCGCCAGCAGCCCGGACAGGGCGAACACTGAAGCTTTCTTT. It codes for CASSPDRANTEAFF.

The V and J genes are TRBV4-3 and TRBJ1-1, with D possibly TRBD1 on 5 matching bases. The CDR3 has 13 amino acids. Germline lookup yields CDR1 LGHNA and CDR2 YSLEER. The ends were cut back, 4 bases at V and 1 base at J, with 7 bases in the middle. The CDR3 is CASSLQENTEAFF. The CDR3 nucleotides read TGCGCCAGCAGCCTACAGGAGAACACTGAAGCTTTCTTT.

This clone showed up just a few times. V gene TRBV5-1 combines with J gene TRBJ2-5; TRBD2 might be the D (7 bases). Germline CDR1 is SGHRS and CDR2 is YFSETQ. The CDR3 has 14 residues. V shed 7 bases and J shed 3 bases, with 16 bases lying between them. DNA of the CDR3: TGCGCCAGCGGGAGGGGGGCCACCGAAGAGACCCAGTACTTC. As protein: CASGRGATEETQYF. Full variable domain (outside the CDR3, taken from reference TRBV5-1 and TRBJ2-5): KAGVTQTPRYLIKTRGQQVTLSCSPISGHRSVSWYQQTPGQGLQFLFEYFSETQRNKGNFPGRFSGRQFSNSRSEMNVSTLELGDSALYLCASGRGATEETQYFGPGTRLLVL.

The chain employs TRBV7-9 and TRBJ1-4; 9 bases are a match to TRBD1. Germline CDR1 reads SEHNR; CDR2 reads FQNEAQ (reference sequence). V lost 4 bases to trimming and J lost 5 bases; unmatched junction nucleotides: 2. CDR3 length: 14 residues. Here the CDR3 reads CASSSGQGNEKLFF. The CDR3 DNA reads TGTGCCAGCAGCTCGGGACAGGGAAATGAAAAACTGTTTTTT.

CDR3 DNA: TGTGCCAGCAGTTTATTCAGGGGAGCGGACACTGAAGCTTTCTTT. Protein product: CASSLFRGADTEAFF. The chain combines TRBV28 with TRBJ1-1; a possible D gene is TRBD1 (6 bases). CDR3 size: 15 residues. Trimming stripped 1 base from V and 3 bases from J, with 12 bases between. The germline CDR1 and CDR2 sequences are MDHEN and SYDVKM.

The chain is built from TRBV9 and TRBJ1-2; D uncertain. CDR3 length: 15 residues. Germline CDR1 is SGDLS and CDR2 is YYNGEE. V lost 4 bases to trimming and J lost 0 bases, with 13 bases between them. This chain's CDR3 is CASSPRSGSNYGYTF. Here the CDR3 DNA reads TGTGCCAGCAGCCCCCGTTCGGGGTCTAACTATGGCTACACCTTC.

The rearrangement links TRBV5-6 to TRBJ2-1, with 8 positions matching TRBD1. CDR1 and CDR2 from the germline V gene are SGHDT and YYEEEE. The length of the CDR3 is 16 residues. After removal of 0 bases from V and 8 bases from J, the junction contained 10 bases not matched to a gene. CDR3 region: CASSLDARGRLDEQFF. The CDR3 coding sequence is TGTGCCAGCAGCTTGGATGCCAGGGGGCGCTTGGATGAGCAGTTCTTC.

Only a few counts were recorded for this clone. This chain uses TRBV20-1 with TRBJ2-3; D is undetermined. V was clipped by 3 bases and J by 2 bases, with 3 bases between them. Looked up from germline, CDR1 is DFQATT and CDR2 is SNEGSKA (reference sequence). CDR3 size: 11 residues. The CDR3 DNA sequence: TGCAGTGCTAGCTCCACAGATACGCAGTATTTT. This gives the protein CSASSTDTQYF.

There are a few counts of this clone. This CDR3 reads CASSSGMLSGNTIYF. The DNA for the CDR3 is TGTGCCAGCAGCAGCGGGATGCTCTCTGGAAACACCATATATTTT. This chain connects TRBV9 to TRBJ1-3; D is uncertain. Trimming removed 4 bases at V and 0 bases at J, with 11 bases between. The CDR3 covers 15 residues. Germline V gives CDR1 SGDLS, CDR2 YYNGEE.

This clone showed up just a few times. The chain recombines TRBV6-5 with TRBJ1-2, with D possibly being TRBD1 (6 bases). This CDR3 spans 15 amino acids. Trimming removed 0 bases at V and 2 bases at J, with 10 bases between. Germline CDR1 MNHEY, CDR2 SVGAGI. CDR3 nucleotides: TGTGCCAGCAGTTACTCCGGACAGTTCAACTATGGCTACACCTTC. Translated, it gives CASSYSGQFNYGYTF.

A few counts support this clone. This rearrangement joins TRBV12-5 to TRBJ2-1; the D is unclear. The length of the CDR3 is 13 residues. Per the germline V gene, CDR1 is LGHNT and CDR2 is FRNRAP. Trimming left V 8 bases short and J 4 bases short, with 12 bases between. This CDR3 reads CASRTQEYNEQFF. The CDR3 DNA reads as TGTGCTAGTAGAACCCAGGAATACAATGAGCAGTTCTTC.

The CDR3 nucleotides are TGTGCCAGCAGTGAAGGACAGGGGAGAGGCAATCAGCCCCAGCATTTT. This translates into CASSEGQGRGNQPQHF. This chain uses TRBV6-1 with TRBJ1-5, with 8 bases fitting TRBD1. Germline CDR1 reads MNHNS; CDR2 reads SASEGT. This CDR3 region has 16 residues. Losses at the gene ends were 1 base for V and 2 bases for J; bases not matched to a gene: 4.